This T cell receptor beta chain was recorded in a study of blood T cell repertoires in COVID-19. Germline-derived CDR1 and CDR2 are MNHEY and SVGEGT. V was cut by 6 bases and J by 1 base, with 12 bases left in between. The CDR3 is made up of 14 amino acids. A few counts support this clone. This table comes from immunoSEQ multiplex PCR, and its TCRdb copy is limited to in-frame clones, with some not included. This table has nearly 400,000 clones, roughly 91% appearing once. Participant ages covered about 18 to 95 years across about 22 US areas. The genes are TRBV6-2 or TRBV6-3 and TRBJ1-1; TRBD1 is a possible D gene (6 bases). Sample: PBMCs or T cells enriched from blood (not recorded which). The receptor was derived from a woman between 25 and 40 years old who had recovered from COVID-19. CDR3: CASSSVQGNTEAFF. The CDR3 DNA sequence: TGTGCCAGCAGCTCCGTACAGGGGAACACTGAAGCTTTCTTT.